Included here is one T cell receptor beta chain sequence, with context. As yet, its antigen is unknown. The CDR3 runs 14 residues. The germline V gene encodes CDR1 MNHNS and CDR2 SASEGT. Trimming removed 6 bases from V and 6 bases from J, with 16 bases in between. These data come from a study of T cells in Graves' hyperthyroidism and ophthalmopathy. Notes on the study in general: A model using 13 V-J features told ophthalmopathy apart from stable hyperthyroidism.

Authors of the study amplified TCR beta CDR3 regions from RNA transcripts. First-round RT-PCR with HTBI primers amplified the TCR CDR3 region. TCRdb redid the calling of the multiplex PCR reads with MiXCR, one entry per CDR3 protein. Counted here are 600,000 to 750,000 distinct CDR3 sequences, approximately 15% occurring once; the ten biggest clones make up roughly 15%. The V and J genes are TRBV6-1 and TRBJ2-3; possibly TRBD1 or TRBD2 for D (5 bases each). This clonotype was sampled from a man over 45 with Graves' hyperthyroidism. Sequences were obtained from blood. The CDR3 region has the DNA TGTGCCAGCAGGGCCGGGGCGCCGGTTGATACGCAGTATTTT. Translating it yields CASRAGAPVDTQYF.